These T cell receptor beta chains were read from a single sample in a study of blood T cell repertoires in COVID-19. The repertoire was sequenced with immunoSEQ multiplex PCR; TCRdb's copy has only in-frame clones and lacks some. The table has 25,000 to 35,000 clones, about 85% seen once; the top ten hold 20% to 30%. Sample: peripheral blood. These receptors were collected from a human donor in a cohort sampled during active COVID-19. Each CDR3 is given with its conserved first and last residue. Each record gives: J gene, V gene, D gene, clone size, CDR3 protein, CDR3 DNA. The D gene is left open where the match is weak. Only part of the rows carry a size: once, few, many, or a class if the clone is expanded.

TRBJ2-1 TRBV7-8 . . CASSATTRGNEQFF TGTGCCAGCAGCGCCACGACTCGAGGCAATGAGCAGTTCTTC
TRBJ2-1 TRBV7-6 TRBD2 . CASSLRLAGGNEQFF TGTGCCAGCAGCCTGAGACTAGCGGGGGGGAATGAGCAGTTCTTC
TRBJ1-2 TRBV19 . . CASSIPGFSYGYTF TGTGCCAGTAGTATTCCAGGGTTTTCCTATGGCTACACCTTC
TRBJ2-3 TRBV5-1 TRBD2 . CASSTGTSEGVTQYF TGCGCCAGCAGCACCGGGACTAGCGAGGGGGTTACGCAGTATTTT
TRBJ1-2 TRBV7-3 TRBD1 few CASSSTPGQGVNYGYTF TGTGCCAGCAGCTCTACACCGGGACAGGGGGTCAACTATGGCTACACCTTC
TRBJ2-3 TRBV3-1/TRBV3-2 . . CASSPRQVPTDTQYF TGTGCCAGCAGCCCCAGACAGGTTCCCACAGATACGCAGTATTTT
TRBJ2-3 TRBV2 . . CASRSSRRPRGTTDTQYF TGTGCCAGCAGGTCCTCGCGACGCCCAAGGGGGACCACAGATACGCAGTATTTT
TRBJ1-2 TRBV5-1 TRBD1 . CASGGTGLDYGYTF TGCGCCAGCGGGGGGACAGGGTTGGACTATGGCTACACCTTC
TRBJ2-3 TRBV11-2 TRBD2 . CASSTTSGGDTQYF TGTGCCAGCAGCACAACTAGCGGGGGTGATACGCAGTATTTT
TRBJ2-7 TRBV30 . once CAWSVSRTDFSYEQYF TGTGCCTGGAGTGTCTCAAGGACAGACTTCTCCTACGAGCAGTACTTC
TRBJ2-5 TRBV7-9 . . CASSDTQDETQYF TGTGCCAGCAGCGACACGCAGGATGAGACCCAGTACTTC
TRBJ1-1 TRBV21-1 . . CASSRDKAGGMNTEAFF TGTGCCAGCAGCAGGGACAAAGCAGGGGGCATGAACACTGAAGCTTTCTTT
TRBJ2-5 TRBV19 TRBD2 . CASRRMAGGETQYF TGTGCCAGCCGTAGGATGGCGGGGGGGGAGACCCAGTACTTC
TRBJ1-1 TRBV7-3 . . CASSLAGGNTEAFF TGTGCCAGCAGCTTAGCCGGGGGAAACACTGAAGCTTTCTTT
TRBJ2-2 TRBV7-9 . . CASSTLGHRAGELFF TGTGCCAGCAGCACCCTTGGACACCGCGCCGGGGAGCTGTTTTTT
TRBJ1-1 TRBV4-1 TRBD1 . CASSQDVLDRDKYEAFF TGCGCCAGCAGCCAAGATGTCTTAGACAGGGATAAATATGAAGCTTTCTTT
TRBJ2-7 TRBV7-8 TRBD1 few CASSLTDRGSYEQYF TGTGCCAGCAGCCTAACGGACAGGGGGTCCTACGAGCAGTACTTC
TRBJ1-2 TRBV6-6 . . CASSYLAGSYGYTF TGTGCCAGCAGTTACCTAGCCGGGTCCTATGGCTACACCTTC
TRBJ2-7 TRBV3-1/TRBV3-2 TRBD2 . CASSQIKRGLAYEQYF TGTGCCAGCAGCCAAATAAAAAGGGGACTAGCCTACGAGCAGTACTTC
TRBJ1-2 TRBV25-1 . . CASSDGRATYGYTF TGTGCCAGCAGTGACGGCAGGGCAACCTATGGCTACACCTTC
TRBJ1-3 TRBV6-2/TRBV6-3 TRBD1 . CASSATRDRVIGNTIYF TGTGCCAGCAGTGCCACCAGGGACAGGGTAATAGGAAACACCATATATTTT
TRBJ1-6 TRBV5-6 . . CASSYLGGLSSPLHF TGTGCCAGCAGCTACCTGGGGGGGCTAAGTTCACCCCTCCACTTT
TRBJ1-1 TRBV9 . . CASSPGGAEAFF TGTGCCAGCAGCCCCGGGGGGGCTGAAGCTTTCTTT
TRBJ2-2 TRBV27 TRBD2 . CASSLSILLAGGPTGELFF TGTGCCAGCAGTTTATCCATCCTACTAGCGGGGGGTCCCACCGGGGAGCTGTTTTTT
TRBJ2-5 TRBV11-2 TRBD2 . CASSLTSGAETQYF TGTGCCAGCAGCTTGACTAGCGGGGCCGAGACCCAGTACTTC
TRBJ1-4 TRBV7-2 . . CASSRKGAANEKLFF TGTGCCAGCAGCCGGAAGGGAGCGGCTAATGAAAAACTGTTTTTT
TRBJ2-5 TRBV28 TRBD2 . CASSFWGGQETQYF TGTGCCAGCAGTTTTTGGGGGGGCCAAGAGACCCAGTACTTC
TRBJ2-3 TRBV5-1 . . CASSPRAGLTDTQYF TGCGCCAGCAGTCCCCGGGCAGGGTTGACAGATACGCAGTATTTT